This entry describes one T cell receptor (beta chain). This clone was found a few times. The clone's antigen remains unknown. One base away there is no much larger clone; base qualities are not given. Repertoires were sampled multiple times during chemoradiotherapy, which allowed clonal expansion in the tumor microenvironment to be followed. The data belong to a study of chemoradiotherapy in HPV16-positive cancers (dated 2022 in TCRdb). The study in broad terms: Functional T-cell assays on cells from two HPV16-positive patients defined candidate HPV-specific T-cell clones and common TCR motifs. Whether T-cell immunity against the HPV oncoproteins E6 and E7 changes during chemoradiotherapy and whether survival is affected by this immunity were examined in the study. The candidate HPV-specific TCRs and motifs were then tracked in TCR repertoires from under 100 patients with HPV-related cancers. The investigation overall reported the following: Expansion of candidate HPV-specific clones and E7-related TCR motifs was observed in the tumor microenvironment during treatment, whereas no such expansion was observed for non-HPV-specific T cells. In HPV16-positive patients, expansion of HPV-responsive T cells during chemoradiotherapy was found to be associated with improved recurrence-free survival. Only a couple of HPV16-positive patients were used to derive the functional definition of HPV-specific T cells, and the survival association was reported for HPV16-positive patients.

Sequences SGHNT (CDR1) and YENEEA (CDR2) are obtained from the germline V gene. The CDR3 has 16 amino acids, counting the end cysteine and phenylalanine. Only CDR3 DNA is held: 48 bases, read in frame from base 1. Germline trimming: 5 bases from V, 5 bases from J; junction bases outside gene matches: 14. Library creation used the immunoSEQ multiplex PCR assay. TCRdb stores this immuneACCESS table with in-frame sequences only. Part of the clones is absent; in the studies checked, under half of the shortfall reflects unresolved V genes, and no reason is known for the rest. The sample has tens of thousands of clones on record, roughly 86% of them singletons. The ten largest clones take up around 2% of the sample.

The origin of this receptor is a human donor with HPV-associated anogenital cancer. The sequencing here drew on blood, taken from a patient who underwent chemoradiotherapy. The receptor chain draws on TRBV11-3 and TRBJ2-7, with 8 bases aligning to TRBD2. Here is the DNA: TGTGCCAGCAGCGCCCTCGCAGCGGGAGTATCCCACGAGCAGTACTTC. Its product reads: CASSALAAGVSHEQYF.